The sequence of this T cell receptor beta chain was determined in a study of blood T cell repertoires in COVID-19. Libraries were prepared by immunoSEQ multiplex PCR; TCRdb keeps only in-frame clonotypes and omits some of them. Of about 94,000 clones detected, 86% appear once; the ten largest clones hold under 15%. The source of this sequence is an older woman in a cohort sampled during active or convalescent COVID-19. The material sequenced was peripheral blood.

The CDR3 DNA is TGTGCCAGCAGCGTGACACCGATAGGGGCACCTGAAGCTTTCTTT. Encoded protein: CASSVTPIGAPEAFF. The chain carries TRBV9 and TRBJ1-1; D is perhaps TRBD1 (5 bases). Germline values: CDR1 SGDLS, CDR2 YYNGEE. V was pared by 2 bases and J by 6 bases, with 17 bases between. This CDR3 has 15 amino acids.